One and the same sample provided the 27 T cell receptor beta chains below, sequenced in a study of T cells after yellow fever vaccination. TCRdb re-called the 5' RACE reads through MiXCR, storing one row per CDR3 protein. The sample has tens of thousands of distinct CDR3 sequences; 7.1% are singletons. The material was CD8+ T cells sorted from PBMCs, obtained about 5 days after the first yellow fever vaccination. These TCRs come from a man between 18 and 29 years old who received the YFV17D yellow fever vaccine.

The V call is TRBV2, the J call TRBJ2-5, with 8 bases that match TRBD1. This CDR3 is 16 amino acids long. J gave up 5 bases and V 8 bases, and 16 bases lay outside the gene matches. Germline values: CDR1 SNHLY, CDR2 FYNNEI. CDR3 protein: CASVEGQASLVETQYF. The CDR3 coding sequence is TGTGCCAGCGTCGAGGGACAGGCAAGCCTCGTGGAGACCCAGTACTTC.

V usage is TRBV4-1 and J usage is TRBJ1-1; possibly TRBD1 for D (5 bases). This CDR3 is 12 amino acids long. The V and J ends lost 2 bases and 8 bases respectively, with 9 bases between them. CDR1 is MGHRA and CDR2 is YSYEKL in the germline V gene. The CDR3 DNA sequence: TGCGCCAGCAGCCAAAATAGACAGGAAGCTTTCTTT. Encoded protein: CASSQNRQEAFF.

To note about this clonotype: This may come from a read error, since a much larger clone is one base off. The chain couples TRBV5-5 to TRBJ2-1; D unresolved. CDR1 SGHKS and CDR2 YYEKEE come from the germline V gene (reference sequence). The length of the CDR3 is 14 residues. The DNA for the CDR3 is TGTGCCATCAGCCCCGGGCGACGGCACAATGAGCAGTTCTTC. It is translated as CAISPGRRHNEQFF.

The sample holds a few counts of this clonotype. The chain uses TRBV27 and TRBJ1-5; 7 bases fit TRBD1. In germline, CDR1 is MNHEY, CDR2 SMNVEV (reference sequence). V gave up 5 bases and J gave up 9 bases; unmatched junction bases: 7. The CDR3 covers 13 residues. CDR3 in amino acids: CASSQTGRRPQHF. CDR3 DNA sequence: TGTGCCAGCAGTCAGACAGGGCGGCGGCCCCAGCATTTT.

The gene calls are TRBV9 and TRBJ2-5, with TRBD2 matching over 11 bases. V shed 1 base and J 2 bases; nucleotides not matched to a gene: 10. CDR3 size: 18 residues. Germline V gene sequence: CDR1 SGDLS, CDR2 YYNGEE. CDR3 in DNA: TGTGCCAGCAGCGTAATAGCGGGGGGGCCTGGACTACAAGAGACCCAGTACTTC. Translating it yields CASSVIAGGPGLQETQYF.

Many counts were recorded for this clonotype. CDR3 in DNA: TGTGCCAGCAGCTTACCGGGGGGCCGCACCCCTGGGGAGCTGTTTTTT. The encoded protein is CASSLPGGRTPGELFF. J is TRBJ2-2 and V is TRBV7-8; tentatively, D is TRBD2 (7 bases). The CDR3 loop spans 16 amino acids. Trimming stripped 2 bases from V and 8 bases from J, with 18 bases between. CDR1 and CDR2 (germline): SGHVS, FQNEAQ. Full variable domain (remainder filled in from reference TRBV7-8 and TRBJ2-2): GAGVSQSPRYKVAKRGQDVALRCDPISGHVSLFWYQQALGQGPEFLTYFQNEAQLDKSGLPSDRFFAERPEGSVSTLKIQRTQQEDSAVYLCASSLPGGRTPGELFFGEGSRLTVL.

This clonotype was seen only a few times. The chain couples TRBV5-6 to TRBJ2-2; possible D gene TRBD2, 6 bases. The CDR3 is made up of 19 amino acids. The germline V gene has CDR1 SGHDT and CDR2 YYEEEE. Trimming took 0 bases from V and 0 from J, leaving 18 bases between them. The CDR3 sequence: CASSLGVSPSAANTGELFF. Written as DNA, the CDR3 is TGTGCCAGCAGCTTGGGTGTGTCGCCTAGCGCTGCGAACACCGGGGAGCTGTTTTTT.

This chain links TRBV14 with TRBJ2-7; no clear D. The germline CDR1 and CDR2 sequences are SGHDN and FVKESK. Trimming shortened V by 5 bases and J by 2 bases, and 19 bases separated the two germline ends. The CDR3 consists of 16 residues. The CDR3 coding sequence is TGTGCCAGCAGCGCCCGCTCCAGCCTTCCCACCTACGAGCAGTACTTC. This translates into CASSARSSLPTYEQYF.

This clonotype was seen repeatedly, ten times or more. The chain couples TRBV29-1 to TRBJ2-1, with 11 positions matching TRBD2. Germline loops: CDR1 SQVTM, CDR2 ANQGSEA. The V segment lost 6 bases and the J segment 4 bases; nucleotides outside the gene matches: 5. CDR3 length: 14 amino acids. The CDR3 is CSVDASGGYNEQFF. In DNA form, the CDR3 reads TGCAGCGTGGACGCTAGCGGGGGGTACAATGAGCAGTTCTTC.

This clonotype has a count of ten or more. J is TRBJ2-7 and V is TRBV14, with D hard to call. Germline CDR1 SGHDN, CDR2 FVKESK. Deletions cut 8 bases from V and 6 bases from J, with 14 bases between. The length of the CDR3 is 12 residues. CDR3 nucleotides: TGTGCCAGCGTTATGTCTGCACTCGAGCAGTACGTC. As protein: CASVMSALEQYV.

This chain links TRBV5-1 with TRBJ2-7; no clear D. Trimming removed 1 base at V and 2 bases at J, with 7 bases between. Germline CDR1 and CDR2: SGHRS and YFSETQ. CDR3 length: 13 amino acids. The CDR3 region is CASSLFGAYEQYF. DNA for the CDR3: TGCGCCAGCAGCTTGTTCGGAGCCTACGAGCAGTACTTC.

In DNA form, the CDR3 reads TGTGCCAGCAGACCGAATGTGGAGACCCAGTACTTC. Protein product: CASRPNVETQYF. The V and J genes are TRBV6-2 or TRBV6-3 and TRBJ2-5, with unresolved D. V was shortened by 6 bases and J by 5 bases, with 10 bases between the two germline ends. This CDR3 is 12 amino acids long. The germline V gene encodes CDR1 MNHEY and CDR2 SVGEGT.

The chain combines TRBV19 with TRBJ2-1; D ambiguous. The CDR3 consists of 13 residues. The germline V gene encodes CDR1 LNHDA and CDR2 SQIVND (reference sequence). Trimming stripped 5 bases from V and 9 bases from J, with 14 bases between. Here the CDR3 reads CASSAPLKGEQFF. CDR3 nucleotides: TGTGCCAGTAGTGCACCATTGAAGGGTGAGCAGTTCTTC.

In this sample, this clonotype turned up many times. The rearrangement links TRBV12-3 or TRBV12-4 to TRBJ1-1, with D unresolved. The length of the CDR3 is 14 residues. Deletions cut 7 bases from V and 1 base from J, with 13 bases between. CDR3 DNA: TGTGCCAGCATTTCCCAAGACACGAACACTGAAGCTTTCTTT. It yields the protein CASISQDTNTEAFF.

This clonotype was recorded at least ten times. The chain uses TRBV20-1 and TRBJ2-1; D is possibly TRBD1 (6 bases). The V and J ends lost 0 bases and 3 bases respectively, with 12 bases between them. The CDR3 consists of 15 residues. Germline lookup yields CDR1 DFQATT and CDR2 SNEGSKA (reference sequence). CDR3 loop: CSAREAYRDYNEQFF. In nucleotides, the CDR3 is TGCAGTGCTAGAGAAGCGTACAGGGACTACAATGAGCAGTTCTTC.

There are many counts of this clonotype. The rearrangement uses TRBV29-1 and TRBJ2-7; tentatively, D is TRBD2 (5 bases). CDR1 and CDR2 from the germline V gene are SQVTM and ANQGSEA. Deletions cut 5 bases from V and 0 bases from J, with 14 bases between. The CDR3 loop spans 14 amino acids. The chain's CDR3 is CSVFGGTSSYEQYF. CDR3 nucleotide sequence: TGCAGCGTTTTCGGAGGCACCAGCTCCTACGAGCAGTACTTC.

The chain uses TRBV6-1 and TRBJ1-1; tentative D call: TRBD1 (6 bases). The V and J ends lost 5 bases and 4 bases respectively, with 14 bases between them. This CDR3 spans 14 amino acids. Germline lookup yields CDR1 MNHNS and CDR2 SASEGT. This CDR3 reads CASSIWGAGTEAFF. The CDR3 region has the DNA TGTGCCAGCAGTATTTGGGGGGCTGGCACTGAAGCTTTCTTT.

This clonotype occurred many times. This chain links TRBV12-3 or TRBV12-4 with TRBJ2-1, with D perhaps given as TRBD1 or TRBD2 (5 bases each). The CDR3 is 16 residues long. Trimming stripped 6 bases from V and 9 bases from J, with 24 bases between. The DNA for the CDR3 is TGTGCCAGCAGGAGCCCCCGTGACAGAGGACTGGGTGAGCAGTTCTTC. Translating gives CASRSPRDRGLGEQFF.

The rearrangement links TRBV4-1 to TRBJ2-7; 7 bases map to TRBD1. V lost 4 bases to trimming and J lost 3 bases; unmatched junction nucleotides: 9. The CDR3 is 15 amino acids. The germline V gene has CDR1 MGHRA and CDR2 YSYEKL. The CDR3 DNA follows: TGCGCCAGCAGCCCGTCGACAGGGAGTGGCTACGAGCAGTACTTC. Residues: CASSPSTGSGYEQYF.

The rearrangement links TRBV7-2 to TRBJ1-5; unclear D gene. In germline, CDR1 is SGHTA, CDR2 FQGNSA. V was pared by 3 bases and J by 1 base, with 4 bases between. The CDR3 contains 13 residues. CDR3 nucleotides: TGTGCCAGCAGCTTGGCCAGCAATCAGCCCCAGCATTTT. Translated: CASSLASNQPQHF.

The CDR3 sequence: CSVILGVTLSIDNEQFF. The DNA of the CDR3 is TGCAGCGTCATACTAGGGGTGACGTTATCGATAGACAATGAGCAGTTCTTC. V and J are TRBV29-1 and TRBJ2-1; D is perhaps TRBD1 or TRBD2 (5 bases each). The CDR3 length is 17 residues. Germline CDR1 reads SQVTM; CDR2 reads ANQGSEA. Trimming shortened V by 6 bases and J by 5 bases, and 26 bases separated the two germline ends.

This clonotype has just a few counts. The chain combines TRBV12-3 or TRBV12-4 with TRBJ1-4; D is unclear. V lost 3 bases and J 5 bases, leaving 10 bases between the germline ends. The CDR3 extends over 14 amino acids. Here the CDR3 DNA reads TGTGCCAGCAGTTTGTTCAGGAGAAATGAAAAACTGTTTTTT. It yields the protein CASSLFRRNEKLFF.

In its sample, this clonotype was seen many times. The chain carries TRBV5-5 and TRBJ1-1, with D tentatively TRBD1 (5 bases). This CDR3 region has 15 residues. Trimming left V 2 bases short and J 4 bases short, with 15 bases between. Germline V CDR1 and CDR2: SGHKS, YYEKEE (reference sequence). The CDR3 sequence is CASSLGPPGGTEAFF. DNA of the CDR3: TGTGCCAGCAGCTTAGGGCCCCCCGGGGGCACTGAAGCTTTCTTT.

This clonotype was seen repeatedly, ten times or more. This chain's CDR3 is CASSSGNTIYF. The CDR3 DNA reads TGTGCCAGCAGTTCTGGAAACACCATATATTTT. The chain employs TRBV12-3 or TRBV12-4 and TRBJ1-3; D call uncertain. V was pared by 4 bases and J by 2 bases, with 0 bases between. The CDR3 totals 11 residues.

The rearrangement links TRBV7-9 to TRBJ2-3, with a weak D call TRBD1 (6 bases). The V and J ends lost 5 bases and 2 bases respectively, with 14 bases between them. The CDR3 is made up of 15 amino acids. Germline V gives CDR1 SEHNR, CDR2 FQNEAQ (reference sequence). The CDR3 spells CASSGRGQHTDTQYF. The CDR3 bases are TGTGCCAGCAGCGGACGCGGACAGCACACAGATACGCAGTATTTT.

This clonotype appeared a few times. V and J are TRBV7-9 and TRBJ2-3, with 7 bases matching TRBD2. Germline V gene sequence: CDR1 SEHNR, CDR2 FQNEAQ (reference sequence). This CDR3 comprises 15 residues. J lost 5 bases, V lost 5 bases, and 10 bases had no gene match. In DNA form, the CDR3 reads TGTGCCAGCAGCGGATATTCGACGGGGGGAGATACGCAGTATTTT. Residues: CASSGYSTGGDTQYF.

Many counts were recorded for this clonotype. The chain links TRBV29-1 to TRBJ2-5, with D unclear. The V gene lost 0 bases and the J gene lost 2 bases, with 10 bases spanning the gap. Germline values: CDR1 SQVTM, CDR2 ANQGSEA. There are 14 residues in the CDR3. The DNA of the CDR3 is TGCAGCGTTGAAGATCTCGACCTTCAAGAGACCCAGTACTTC. This codes for CSVEDLDLQETQYF.